These T cell receptor beta chains were read from a single sample in a study of blood T cell repertoires in COVID-19. This table comes from immunoSEQ multiplex PCR, and its TCRdb copy is limited to in-frame clones, with some not included. The sample records some 50,000 clones, approximately 90% being singletons. Sequencing was performed on peripheral blood. The receptors originated from a man aged 35 to 55 with acute or convalescent COVID-19. CDR3s include the opening cysteine and the closing phenylalanine or tryptophan. Each record gives: J gene, clone size, D gene, V gene, CDR3 DNA, CDR3 protein. A D gene is named only where the DNA matches it firmly. Not every row has a clone size; where given, it reads once, few, many or a size class.

>TRBJ1-2|-|-|TRBV9
TGTGCCAGCAGCCCGCAGACAGGCGACTATGGCTACACCTTC
CASSPQTGDYGYTF
>TRBJ1-5|-|-|TRBV5-8
TGTGCCTCCGACATATATAGCAATCAGCCCCAGCATTTT
CASDIYSNQPQHF
>TRBJ1-2|-|-|TRBV6-5
TGTGCCAGCAGGGAGGACAGCTATGGCTACACCTTC
CASREDSYGYTF
>TRBJ2-3|-|TRBD2|TRBV11-2
TGTGCCAGCAGCCCGGGACTACCGGGGGATACGCAGTATTTT
CASSPGLPGDTQYF
>TRBJ2-3|-|TRBD2|TRBV4-2
TGTGCCAGCAGCCAAGCTGAGTACCGGGGGGAAGATACGCAGTATTTT
CASSQAEYRGEDTQYF
>TRBJ2-1|few|-|TRBV5-1
TGCGCCAGCAGCTTGACGAGGCTACAGGGTGAGCAGTTCTTC
CASSLTRLQGEQFF
>TRBJ2-3|-|-|TRBV19
TGTGCCAGTAGTATAGCCCCGCTAGATCCAGATACGCAGTATTTT
CASSIAPLDPDTQYF
>TRBJ1-3|-|-|TRBV15
TGTGCCACCAGCAGAACCACAGGGTCCTCTGGAAACACCATATATTTT
CATSRTTGSSGNTIYF
>TRBJ2-5|-|TRBD2|TRBV15
TGTGCCACCAGCTGGGTTGGGAGCGGGAGCCAAGAGACCCAGTACTTC
CATSWVGSGSQETQYF
>TRBJ2-7|-|-|TRBV21-1
TGTGCCAGCAGCAAGGGGCTCAGATACTCCCCCTACGAGCAGTACTTC
CASSKGLRYSPYEQYF
>TRBJ2-1|-|-|TRBV19
TGTGCCAGTAGCTTGCCGGGGGTAGCTGGGAGTAATGAGCAGTTCTTC
CASSLPGVAGSNEQFF
>TRBJ2-5|-|TRBD2|TRBV10-3
TGTGCCATCAGGGGACTAGCGACTCAAGAGACCCAGTACTTC
CAIRGLATQETQYF
>TRBJ2-3|-|TRBD2|TRBV5-1
TGCGCCAGCAGCCGTTATAGCGGGAGTGGGGATACGCAGTATTTT
CASSRYSGSGDTQYF
>TRBJ1-1|-|-|TRBV5-1
TGCGCCAGCAGCGAAACCGGGACATCGAACACTGAAGCTTTCTTT
CASSETGTSNTEAFF
>TRBJ2-7|once|-|TRBV10-3
TGTGCCATCAGTGGGGACTCCAACTACGAGCAGTACTTC
CAISGDSNYEQYF
>TRBJ1-1|-|TRBD1|TRBV5-1
TGCGCCAGCAGCCTACGGACAGGGGGCGTCACTGAAGCTTTCTTT
CASSLRTGGVTEAFF
>TRBJ1-5|-|-|TRBV10-2
TGCGCCAGCGGACGGGGGGGTGGCAATCAGCCCCAGCATTTT
CASGRGGGNQPQHF
>TRBJ1-2|once|TRBD1|TRBV5-6
TGTGCCAGCAGCCAAGACAGGGGGCAGTTGTATGGCTACACCTTC
CASSQDRGQLYGYTF
>TRBJ2-2|once|-|TRBV19
TGTGCCAGTAGGGGCGCCGGGGAGCTGTTTTTT
CASRGAGELFF
>TRBJ2-2|-|-|TRBV6-2/TRBV6-3
TGTGCCAGCAGTAGGGGGACCGCCAACACCGGGGAGCTGTTTTTT
CASSRGTANTGELFF
>TRBJ1-5|-|TRBD1|TRBV2
TGTGCCACCCACAGGGACAGAGATCAGCCCCAGCATTTT
CATHRDRDQPQHF
>TRBJ2-3|-|TRBD2|TRBV5-8
TGTGCCAGCAGCTTGGTTCAGACTAGCGGGATGAATACGCAGTATTTT
CASSLVQTSGMNTQYF
>TRBJ1-4|-|-|TRBV2
TGTGCCAGCAGTGAATTTACAGGCATGGGGGAAAAACTGTTTTTT
CASSEFTGMGEKLFF
>TRBJ2-1|-|TRBD2|TRBV3-1/TRBV3-2
TGTGCCAGCAGCCTTCAGACTAGCGGGAGCTCCTACAATGAGCAGTTCTTC
CASSLQTSGSSYNEQFF
>TRBJ1-5|-|TRBD1|TRBV6-5
TGTGCCAGCAGTCAACGACAGGGGAATCAGCCCCAGCATTTT
CASSQRQGNQPQHF
>TRBJ2-7|-|-|TRBV18
TGTGCCAGCTCACCAAGTCTCAGAGGAGACGAGCAGTACTTC
CASSPSLRGDEQYF
>TRBJ2-2|-|TRBD2|TRBV30
TGTGCCTGGAGTGTACTAACTAGCGGGAGGCCTCGTCCCGGGGAGCTGTTTTTT
CAWSVLTSGRPRPGELFF
>TRBJ2-3|-|-|TRBV12-5
TGTGCTAGTGGTCCCGGAGTTGCGGATACGCAGTATTTT
CASGPGVADTQYF
>TRBJ1-1|-|-|TRBV5-1
TGCGCCAGCAGCCATGCGCAGGGGCCAGCCAATGGAGCTTTCTTT
CASSHAQGPANGAFF
>TRBJ1-1|once|-|TRBV4-2
TGTGCCAGCAGCCACGGGGGAGGGACTGAAGCTTTCTTT
CASSHGGGTEAFF
>TRBJ1-5|-|-|TRBV30
TGTGCCTGGAGTGGGGCGGGGGCGAGCAATCAGCCCCAGCATTTT
CAWSGAGASNQPQHF
>TRBJ2-2|-|-|TRBV4-3
TGCGCCAGCAGCCAAGATCTCAGGGTGAACACCGGGGAGCTGTTTTTT
CASSQDLRVNTGELFF
>TRBJ1-5|-|TRBD1|TRBV15
TGTGCCACCAGCAGAGGCCTACAGGGGCGGAGTCAGCCCCAGCATTTT
CATSRGLQGRSQPQHF
>TRBJ1-1|-|TRBD1|TRBV9
TGTGCCAGCAACCTCGGGACAGCGAACACTGAAGCTTTCTTT
CASNLGTANTEAFF
>TRBJ2-2|-|-|TRBV15
TGTGCCACCAGCAGAGACCGAGCGATAGCCGGGGAGCTGTTTTTT
CATSRDRAIAGELFF
>TRBJ2-1|-|-|TRBV12-5
TGTGCTAGTGGTTTGGACAGGCAGAATGAGCAGTTCTTC
CASGLDRQNEQFF
>TRBJ1-5|-|-|TRBV19
TGTGCCAGTAGTACCCGTGGAGGGGTGGGGTATCAGCCCCAGCATTTT
CASSTRGGVGYQPQHF
>TRBJ2-3|-|-|TRBV2
TGTGCCAGGACGACTCTTACTAGCACAGATACGCAGTATTTT
CARTTLTSTDTQYF
>TRBJ2-7|-|-|TRBV19
TGTGCCAGTAGTAGCGGGGTGGCCTACGAGCAGTACTTC
CASSSGVAYEQYF
>TRBJ2-1|-|-|TRBV29-1
TGCAGCGTTGCCCCCCGGCAGGGTGGTGAGCAGTTCTTC
CSVAPRQGGEQFF
>TRBJ2-5|-|-|TRBV30
TGTGCCGGGACCGATGAGGAGACCCAGTACTTC
CAGTDEETQYF
>TRBJ2-7|-|TRBD2|TRBV5-4
TGTGCCAGCAGCACCGATAGCGGGAGGGTCTACGAGCAGTACTTC
CASSTDSGRVYEQYF
>TRBJ2-7|-|-|TRBV30
TGTGCCTGGAGTCGAACAGGCTACGAGCAGTACTTC
CAWSRTGYEQYF
>TRBJ2-7|-|TRBD1|TRBV30
TGTGCCTGGAGGGCTACGACAGGGGCGGGCTACGAGCAGTACTTC
CAWRATTGAGYEQYF
>TRBJ2-2|-|TRBD1|TRBV11-2
TGTGCCAGCAGCTTAGATCGTCAGGGGGCGAGCAACACCGGGGAGCTGTTTTTT
CASSLDRQGASNTGELFF
>TRBJ1-5|-|-|TRBV10-3
TGTGCCATCAGTGAGCTTATGGGGGCAACTAATCAGCCCCAGCATTTT
CAISELMGATNQPQHF
>TRBJ1-2|-|-|TRBV6-1
TGTGCCAGCAGTGAGACCCAGGGATGGGGCTATGGCTACACCTTC
CASSETQGWGYGYTF
>TRBJ2-1|-|-|TRBV9
TGTGCCAGCAGCCCGGACTTACTGTCCTACAATGAGCAGTTCTTC
CASSPDLLSYNEQFF
>TRBJ1-3|-|-|TRBV5-6
TGTGCCAGCAGCCGAAACAGAATCTCTGGAAACACCATATATTTT
CASSRNRISGNTIYF